This is a list of T cell receptor beta chains from one sample in a study of T cell changes during pregnancy in multiple sclerosis. TCRdb's copy holds only in-frame clones and misses some; the assay was immunoSEQ multiplex PCR. The sample has roughly 59,000 clones, about 94% seen once. Sample: CD8+ T cells from peripheral blood mononuclear cells, taken in the second trimester of pregnancy. All receptors come from a female donor with multiple sclerosis, enrolled in a pregnancy study. Both conserved end residues are part of each CDR3. D genes are given only for firm matches. Size is stated for part of the rows, as once, few or many counts, or as a class when the clone is expanded.

TRBJ2-7 TRBV27 14 TRBD1 . TGTGCCAGCAGTTTCCACCCGACAGGGTCCGAGCAGTACTTC CASSFHPTGSEQYF
TRBJ1-2 TRBV21-1 15 . . TGTGCCAGCAGCAAAGCGCGACAGCTTAAGGGTGGCTACACCTTC CASSKARQLKGGYTF
TRBJ2-5 TRBV7-9 16 TRBD2 . TGTGCCAGCAGCCACGGGCGGGGGGGGGTAGGAGAGACCCAGTACTTC CASSHGRGGVGETQYF
TRBJ2-7 TRBV19 13 . . TGTGCCAGTAGTGGGCAGGGTCCCTACGAGCAGTACTTC CASSGQGPYEQYF
TRBJ2-1 TRBV9 10 . . TGTGCCAGCAGCGGGGCCCAACAGTTCTTC CASSGAQQFF
TRBJ1-1 TRBV6-5 13 . . TGTGCCAGCGGAACAGGGCAGTACACTGAAGCTTTCTTT CASGTGQYTEAFF
TRBJ2-1 TRBV9 14 TRBD2 . TGTGCCAGCAGCCCTTCTAGCGGAGCGAGGGAGCAGTTCTTC CASSPSSGAREQFF
TRBJ2-3 TRBV7-8 16 TRBD2 once TGTGCCAGCAGCACCTTAGCGGGAGGGGGCACAGATACGCAGTATTTT CASSTLAGGGTDTQYF
TRBJ1-1 TRBV29-1 13 . . TGCAGCGTTGAAACAGGGCTGGAGGCTGAAGCTTTCTTT CSVETGLEAEAFF
TRBJ2-7 TRBV11-2 14 TRBD2 . TGTGCCAGCAGCTTTCTGACTAGCGTGGGCGAGCAGTACTTC CASSFLTSVGEQYF
TRBJ2-7 TRBV11-2 15 TRBD2 . TGTGCCAGCAGCCTGTTAGCGGGAGGGTTCGACGAGCAGTACTTC CASSLLAGGFDEQYF
TRBJ2-7 TRBV11-2 14 . . TGTGCCAGCAGCTTTGAGACAGGACAATACGAGCAGTACTTC CASSFETGQYEQYF
TRBJ1-1 TRBV25-1 14 . few TGTGCCAGCAGTGATGTCAGGGGGAACACTGAAGCTTTCTTT CASSDVRGNTEAFF
TRBJ2-1 TRBV6-4 15 . . TGTGCCAGCAGTCGAGGGGTGCGGGACTACAATGAGCAGTTCTTC CASSRGVRDYNEQFF
TRBJ2-6 TRBV13 17 TRBD2 once TGTGCCAGCAGCTTAAAAGCGGGGCGCTCTGGGGCCAACGTCCTGACTTTC CASSLKAGRSGANVLTF
TRBJ1-1 TRBV19 15 . . TGTGCCAGTAGTGGTTGGCGGCAGATGAACACTGAAGCTTTCTTT CASSGWRQMNTEAFF
TRBJ2-5 TRBV14 16 TRBD2 . TGTGCCAGCAGCCTGGCCCTAGCGGGACTCCGCGAGACCCAGTACTTC CASSLALAGLRETQYF
TRBJ2-7 TRBV27 14 TRBD2 . TGTGCCAGTTCGTCCGGGACTAGCCTTTACGAGCAGTACTTC CASSSGTSLYEQYF
TRBJ2-1 TRBV7-6 14 TRBD2 . TGTGCCAGCAGGCCACTAGCGGGAGAGGCTGAGCAGTTCTTC CASRPLAGEAEQFF
TRBJ1-3 TRBV11-2 13 . . TGTGCCAGCAGCTTAGTACAGTCAAACACCATATATTTT CASSLVQSNTIYF
TRBJ2-1 TRBV15 15 . . TGTGCCACCAGCCTTTATCTAAGCTCCTACAATGAGCAGTTCTTC CATSLYLSSYNEQFF
TRBJ2-1 TRBV28 16 TRBD2 . TGTGCCAGCAGTTTGGTTAGCGGGAGCTCCTACAATGAGCAGTTCTTC CASSLVSGSSYNEQFF
TRBJ1-1 TRBV4-1 13 . few TGCGCCAGCAAGGACAACCTCCACACTGAAGCTTTCTTT CASKDNLHTEAFF
TRBJ2-3 TRBV5-4 14 TRBD2 . TGTGCCAGCAGTTCGGGACTAGAGCCAGATACGCAGTATTTT CASSSGLEPDTQYF
TRBJ2-2 TRBV5-1 18 TRBD2 . TGCGCCAGCAGCTTGGTTAGGCGGGGGAGCCTTCATTCCGGGGAGCTGTTTTTT CASSLVRRGSLHSGELFF
TRBJ2-1 TRBV14 15 . . TGTGCCAGCAGCCAAGAAGATTCAGGAATCTATGAGCAGTTCTTC CASSQEDSGIYEQFF
TRBJ2-3 TRBV18 16 TRBD1 . TGTGCCAGCTCACCCCAGGACAGGGGGAGAGCAGATACGCAGTATTTT CASSPQDRGRADTQYF
TRBJ2-7 TRBV9 15 . . TGTGCCAGCAGCGTAGCGGGGTTACCAGGCTACGAGCAGTACTTC CASSVAGLPGYEQYF
TRBJ1-2 TRBV14 15 . . TGTGCCAGCAGCCCCCGATACTACCCCTTCTATGGCTACACCTTC CASSPRYYPFYGYTF
TRBJ2-1 TRBV5-4 14 TRBD1 . TGTGCCAGCAGCTTGGGACAGGGGGCCAATGAGCAGTTCTTC CASSLGQGANEQFF
TRBJ2-3 TRBV19 15 . . TGTGCCTCGAACCCCGGGACACTCAGCACAGATACGCAGTATTTT CASNPGTLSTDTQYF
TRBJ1-5 TRBV10-3 15 . . TGTGCCATCAGTGAGTCACACAGCAGCAATCAGCCCCAGCATTTT CAISESHSSNQPQHF
TRBJ1-3 TRBV6-1 15 . . TGTGCCAGCAGTGAAGAGGACAGTTCTGGAAACACCATATATTTT CASSEEDSSGNTIYF